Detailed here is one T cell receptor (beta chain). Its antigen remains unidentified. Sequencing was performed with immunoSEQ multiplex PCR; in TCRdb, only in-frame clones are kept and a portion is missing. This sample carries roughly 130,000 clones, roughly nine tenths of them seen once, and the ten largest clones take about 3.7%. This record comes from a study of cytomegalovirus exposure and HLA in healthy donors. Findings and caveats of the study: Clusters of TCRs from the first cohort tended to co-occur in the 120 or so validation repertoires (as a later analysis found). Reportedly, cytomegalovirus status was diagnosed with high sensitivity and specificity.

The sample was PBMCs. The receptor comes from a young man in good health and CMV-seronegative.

The DNA of the CDR3 is TGCGCCAGCAGCTTGGTAGGCGGGGCTGAGCAGTTCTTC. This sequence encodes CASSLVGGAEQFF. The chain joins TRBV5-1 to TRBJ2-1, with D possibly TRBD2 on 6 matching bases. The CDR3 is 13 residues long. The germline CDR1 and CDR2 sequences are SGHRS and YFSETQ. Trimming left V 0 bases short and J 9 bases short, with 10 bases between.